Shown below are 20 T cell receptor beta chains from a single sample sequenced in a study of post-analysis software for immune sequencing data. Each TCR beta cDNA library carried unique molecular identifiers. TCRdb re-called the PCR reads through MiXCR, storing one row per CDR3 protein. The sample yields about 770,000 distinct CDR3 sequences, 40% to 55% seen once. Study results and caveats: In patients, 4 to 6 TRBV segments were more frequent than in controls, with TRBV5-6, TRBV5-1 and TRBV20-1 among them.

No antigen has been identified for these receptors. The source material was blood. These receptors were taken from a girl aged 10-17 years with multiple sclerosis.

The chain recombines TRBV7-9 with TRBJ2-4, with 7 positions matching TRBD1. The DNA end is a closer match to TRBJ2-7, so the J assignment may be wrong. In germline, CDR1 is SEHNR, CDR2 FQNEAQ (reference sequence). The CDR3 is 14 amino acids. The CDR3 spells CASSFGDRHYEQYF. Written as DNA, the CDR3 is TGTGCCAGCAGCTTTGGGGACAGACACTACGAGCAGTACTTC.

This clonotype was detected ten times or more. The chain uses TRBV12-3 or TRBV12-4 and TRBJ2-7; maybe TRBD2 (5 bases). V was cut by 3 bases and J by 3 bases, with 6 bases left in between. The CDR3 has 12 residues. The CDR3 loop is CASSFEGYEQYF. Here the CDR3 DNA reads TGTGCCAGCAGTTTCGAGGGCTACGAGCAGTACTTC.

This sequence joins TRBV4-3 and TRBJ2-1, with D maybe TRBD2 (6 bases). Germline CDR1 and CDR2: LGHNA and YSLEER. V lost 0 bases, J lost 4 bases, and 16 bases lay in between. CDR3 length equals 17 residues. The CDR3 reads CASSQDLAGSLYNEQFF. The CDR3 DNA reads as TGCGCCAGCAGCCAAGATCTGGCGGGAAGTCTTTACAATGAGCAGTTCTTC.

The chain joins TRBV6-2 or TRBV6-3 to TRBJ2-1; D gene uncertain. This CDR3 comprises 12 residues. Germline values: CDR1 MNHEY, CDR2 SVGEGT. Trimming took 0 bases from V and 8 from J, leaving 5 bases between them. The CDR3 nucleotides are TGTGCCAGCAGTTACTCGAAGGATGAGCAGTTCTTC. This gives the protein CASSYSKDEQFF.

The CDR3 region has the DNA TGCAGTGCTAGCCGGGAGGGCCGGGGGTACGAGCAGTACTTC. It encodes CSASREGRGYEQYF. The chain couples TRBV20-1 to TRBJ2-4, with 8 bases aligning to TRBD2. The DNA matches TRBJ2-7 better at its end, which makes the J call doubtful. Germline lookup yields CDR1 DFQATT and CDR2 SNEGSKA (reference sequence). The CDR3 extends over 14 amino acids.

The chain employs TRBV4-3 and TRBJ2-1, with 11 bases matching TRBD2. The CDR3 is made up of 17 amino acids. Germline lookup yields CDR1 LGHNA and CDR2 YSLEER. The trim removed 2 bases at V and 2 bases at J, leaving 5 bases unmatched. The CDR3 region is CASSQNIAGGPYNEQFF. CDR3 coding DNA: TGCGCCAGCAGCCAAAATATAGCGGGAGGGCCCTACAATGAGCAGTTCTTC.

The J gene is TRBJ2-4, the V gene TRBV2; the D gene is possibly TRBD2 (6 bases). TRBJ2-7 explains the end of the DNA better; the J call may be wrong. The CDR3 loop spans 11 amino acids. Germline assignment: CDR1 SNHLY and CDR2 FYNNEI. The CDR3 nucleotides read TGTGCCAGCAGTGGAGCGGGCGAGCAGTACTTC. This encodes CASSGAGEQYF.

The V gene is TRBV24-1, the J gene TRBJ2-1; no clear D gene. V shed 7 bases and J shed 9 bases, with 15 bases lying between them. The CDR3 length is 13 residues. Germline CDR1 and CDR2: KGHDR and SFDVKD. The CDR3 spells CATSTPRSGEQFF. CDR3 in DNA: TGTGCCACCAGCACCCCTAGATCTGGTGAGCAGTTCTTC.

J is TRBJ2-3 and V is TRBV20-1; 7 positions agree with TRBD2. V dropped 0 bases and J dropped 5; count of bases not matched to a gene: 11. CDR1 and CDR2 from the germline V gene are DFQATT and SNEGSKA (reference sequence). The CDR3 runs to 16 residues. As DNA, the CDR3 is TGCAGTGCTAGAGATTATCGCGGGAGTAGGTTAGATACGCAGTATTTT. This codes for CSARDYRGSRLDTQYF.

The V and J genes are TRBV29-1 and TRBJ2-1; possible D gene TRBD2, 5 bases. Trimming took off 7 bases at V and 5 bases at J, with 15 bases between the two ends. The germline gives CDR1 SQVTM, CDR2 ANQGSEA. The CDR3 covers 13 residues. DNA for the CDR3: TGCAGCGATAGGGCTAGCAGGAACAATGAGCAGTTCTTC. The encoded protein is CSDRASRNNEQFF.

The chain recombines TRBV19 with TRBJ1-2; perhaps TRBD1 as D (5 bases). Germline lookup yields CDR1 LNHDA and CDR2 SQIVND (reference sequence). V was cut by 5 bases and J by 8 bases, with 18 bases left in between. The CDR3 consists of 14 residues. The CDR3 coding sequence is TGTGCCAGTAGTGACGGTAGGGGAAGTAGAGGCTACACCTTC. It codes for CASSDGRGSRGYTF.

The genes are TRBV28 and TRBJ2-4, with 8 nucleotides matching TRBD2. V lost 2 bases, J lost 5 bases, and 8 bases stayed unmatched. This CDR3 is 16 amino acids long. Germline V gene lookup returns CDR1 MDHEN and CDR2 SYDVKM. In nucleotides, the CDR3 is TGTGCCAGCAGTTTAGGGACTAGGGTGGGAGAAAACATTCAGTACTTC. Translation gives CASSLGTRVGENIQYF.

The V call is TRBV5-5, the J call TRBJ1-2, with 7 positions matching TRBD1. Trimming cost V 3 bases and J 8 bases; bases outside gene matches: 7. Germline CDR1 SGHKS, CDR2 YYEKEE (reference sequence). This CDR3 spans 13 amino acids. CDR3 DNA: TGTGCCAGCAGCTCGGCCGACAGGGAGGGCTACACCTTC. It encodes CASSSADREGYTF.

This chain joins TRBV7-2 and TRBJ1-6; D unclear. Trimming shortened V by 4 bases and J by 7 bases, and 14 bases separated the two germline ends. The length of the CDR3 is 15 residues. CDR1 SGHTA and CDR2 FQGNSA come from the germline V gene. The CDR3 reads CASSSRIVRNSPLHF. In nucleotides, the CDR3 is TGTGCCAGCAGCTCCCGGATAGTCCGAAATTCACCCCTCCACTTT.

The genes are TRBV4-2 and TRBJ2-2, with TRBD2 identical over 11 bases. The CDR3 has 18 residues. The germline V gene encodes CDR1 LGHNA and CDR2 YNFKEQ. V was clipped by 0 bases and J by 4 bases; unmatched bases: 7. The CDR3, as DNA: TGTGCCAGCAGCCAAGATACTAGCGGGAGTATTCGCACCGGGGAGCTGTTTTTT. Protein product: CASSQDTSGSIRTGELFF.

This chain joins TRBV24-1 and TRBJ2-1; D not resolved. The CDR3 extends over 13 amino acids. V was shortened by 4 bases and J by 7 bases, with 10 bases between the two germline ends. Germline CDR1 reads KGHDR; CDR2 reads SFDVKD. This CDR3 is CATSDRYGNEQFF. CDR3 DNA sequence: TGTGCCACCAGTGACCGCTACGGGAATGAGCAGTTCTTC.

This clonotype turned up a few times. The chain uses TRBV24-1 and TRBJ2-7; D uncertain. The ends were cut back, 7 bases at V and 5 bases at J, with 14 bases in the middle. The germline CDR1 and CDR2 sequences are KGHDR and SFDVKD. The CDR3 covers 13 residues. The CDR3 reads CATSLSGLNEQYF. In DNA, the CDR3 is TGTGCCACCAGCCTGTCGGGTCTGAACGAGCAGTACTTC.

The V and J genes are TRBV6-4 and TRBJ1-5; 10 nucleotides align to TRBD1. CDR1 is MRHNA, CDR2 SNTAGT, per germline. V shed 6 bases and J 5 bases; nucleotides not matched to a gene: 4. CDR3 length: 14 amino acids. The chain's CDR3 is CASRLDRGDQPQHF. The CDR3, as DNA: TGTGCCAGCAGACTGGACAGGGGGGATCAGCCCCAGCATTTT.

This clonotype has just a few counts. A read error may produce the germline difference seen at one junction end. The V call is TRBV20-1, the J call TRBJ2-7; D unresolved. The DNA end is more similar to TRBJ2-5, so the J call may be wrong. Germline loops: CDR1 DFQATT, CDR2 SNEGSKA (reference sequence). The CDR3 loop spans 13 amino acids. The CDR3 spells CNAREPVRETQYF. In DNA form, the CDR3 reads TGCAATGCTAGAGAACCAGTCCGGGAGACCCAGTACTTC.

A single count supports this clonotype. The CDR3 nucleotides read TGTGCCACCAGCAGCGGACAGGGGGCCCACGAGCAGTACTTC. Its protein is CATSSGQGAHEQYF. The rearrangement uses TRBV15 and TRBJ2-4; 11 nucleotides align to TRBD1. The J call may be mistaken, given a closer DNA end match to TRBJ2-7. The length of the CDR3 is 14 residues. Per germline, CDR1 LNHNV and CDR2 YYDKDF (reference sequence).